This T cell receptor (beta chain) originates from a study of blood T cell repertoires in COVID-19. About the research overall: Material from acute and convalescent COVID-19 was sourced from the United States, Italy and Spain.

The CDR3 loop spans 16 amino acids. Germline V gene sequence: CDR1 SNHLY, CDR2 FYNNEI. V gave up 3 bases and J gave up 5 bases, with 16 bases separating them. Using immunoSEQ multiplex PCR, the repertoire was profiled, and TCRdb retains in-frame clones only, with some absent. The sample includes tens of thousands of clones, over 75% seen only once; the top ten take roughly 5%. The receptor was isolated from a human donor in a cohort sampled during active COVID-19. J is TRBJ1-4 and V is TRBV2, with D maybe TRBD1 (5 bases). The sample was peripheral blood. The CDR3, as DNA: TGTGCCAGCAGTGACAGGGCAGGGTTCCAAAATGAAAAACTGTTTTTT. Protein: CASSDRAGFQNEKLFF.